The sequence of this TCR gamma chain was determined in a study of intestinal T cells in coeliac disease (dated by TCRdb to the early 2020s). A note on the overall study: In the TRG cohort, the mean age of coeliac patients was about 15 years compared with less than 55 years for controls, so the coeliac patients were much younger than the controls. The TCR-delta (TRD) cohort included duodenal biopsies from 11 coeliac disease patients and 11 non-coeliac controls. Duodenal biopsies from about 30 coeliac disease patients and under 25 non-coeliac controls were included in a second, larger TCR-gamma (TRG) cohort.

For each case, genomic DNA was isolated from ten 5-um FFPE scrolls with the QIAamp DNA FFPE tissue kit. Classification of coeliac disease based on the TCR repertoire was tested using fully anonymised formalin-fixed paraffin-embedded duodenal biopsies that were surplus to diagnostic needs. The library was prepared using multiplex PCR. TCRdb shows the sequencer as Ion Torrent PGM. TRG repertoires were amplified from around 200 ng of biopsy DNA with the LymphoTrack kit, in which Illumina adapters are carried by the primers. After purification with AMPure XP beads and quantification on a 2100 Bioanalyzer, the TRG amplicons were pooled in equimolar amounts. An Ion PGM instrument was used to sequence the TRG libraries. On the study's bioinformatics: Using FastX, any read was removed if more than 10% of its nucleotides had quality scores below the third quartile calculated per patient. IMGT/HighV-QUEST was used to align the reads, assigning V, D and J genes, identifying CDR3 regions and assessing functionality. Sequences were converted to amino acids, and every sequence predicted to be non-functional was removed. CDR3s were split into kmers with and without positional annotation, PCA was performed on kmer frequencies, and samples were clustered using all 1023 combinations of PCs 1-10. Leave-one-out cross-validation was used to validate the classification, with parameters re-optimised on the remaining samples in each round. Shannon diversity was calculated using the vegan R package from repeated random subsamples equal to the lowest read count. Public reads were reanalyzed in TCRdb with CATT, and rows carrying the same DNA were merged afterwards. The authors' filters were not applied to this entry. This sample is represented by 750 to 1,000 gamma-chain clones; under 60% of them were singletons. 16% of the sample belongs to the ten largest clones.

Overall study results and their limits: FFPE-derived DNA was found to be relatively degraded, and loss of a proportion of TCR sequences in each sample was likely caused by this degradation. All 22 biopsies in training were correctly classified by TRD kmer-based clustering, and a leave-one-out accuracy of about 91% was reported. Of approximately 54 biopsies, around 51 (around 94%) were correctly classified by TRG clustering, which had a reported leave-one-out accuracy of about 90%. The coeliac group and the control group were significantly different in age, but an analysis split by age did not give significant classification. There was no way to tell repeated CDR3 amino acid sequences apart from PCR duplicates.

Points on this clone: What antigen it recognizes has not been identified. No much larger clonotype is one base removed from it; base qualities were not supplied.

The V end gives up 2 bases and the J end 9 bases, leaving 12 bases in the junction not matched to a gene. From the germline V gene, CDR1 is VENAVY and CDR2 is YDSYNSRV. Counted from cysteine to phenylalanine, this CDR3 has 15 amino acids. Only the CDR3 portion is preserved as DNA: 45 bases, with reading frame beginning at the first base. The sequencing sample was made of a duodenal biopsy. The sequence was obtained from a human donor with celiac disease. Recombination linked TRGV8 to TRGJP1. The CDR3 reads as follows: CATWDMKIHCWFKIF. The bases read TGTGCCACCTGGGATATGAAAATACACTGTTGGTTCAAGATATTT.